The 21 T cell receptor beta chains below were found in one sample sequenced in a study of T-cell reconstitution after alpha-beta-depleted transplantation in children. It was with unique molecular identifiers that the TCRbeta library was prepared. TCRdb processed the PCR reads anew with MiXCR; each CDR3 protein has one entry. Among about 260,000 distinct CDR3 sequences, 7.5% to 9.5% were seen once, and the ten largest hold 6.3%. The specimen was PBMCs, mostly from graft donor cells, collected 180 days after TCRalphabeta/CD19-depleted stem cell transplant. All receptors come from a male patient younger than 18 who had a stem cell transplant for acute lymphoblastic leukemia, so the T cells may come from the graft donor.

This clonotype was detected many times. This chain joins TRBV5-6 and TRBJ2-2; D is perhaps TRBD2 (5 bases). The CDR3 sequence is 16 residues long. Trimming stripped 1 base from V and 4 bases from J, with 14 bases between. In germline, CDR1 is SGHDT, CDR2 YYEEEE. Written as DNA, the CDR3 is TGTGCCAGCAGCTTGTACACTAGTGCGGGCACCGGGGAGCTGTTTTTT. Its translation is CASSLYTSAGTGELFF. Based on the CDR3 plus reference TRBV5-6 and TRBJ2-2, the full variable domain is DAGVTQSPTHLIKTRGQQVTLRCSPKSGHDTVSWYQQALGQGPQFIFQYYEEEERQRGNFPDRFSGHQFPNYSSELNVNALLLGDSALYLCASSLYTSAGTGELFFGEGSRLTVL.

This chain joins TRBV18 and TRBJ2-3; 8 positions match TRBD2. The CDR3 has 15 amino acids. Trimming removed 3 bases from V and 3 bases from J; junction bases left unmatched: 5. CDR1 and CDR2 from the germline V gene are KGHSH and LQKENI. The CDR3 sequence: CASSPISGETDTQYF. CDR3 nucleotide sequence: TGTGCCAGCTCACCCATTAGCGGGGAGACAGATACGCAGTATTTT.

This clonotype has ten or more counts. This chain connects TRBV19 to TRBJ1-6; no clear D gene. CDR3 length equals 14 residues. Germline V gives CDR1 LNHDA, CDR2 SQIVND (reference sequence). The V and J ends lost 2 bases and 10 bases respectively, with 12 bases between them. DNA of the CDR3: TGTGCCAGTAGTATACGTGGGAGCGAGTCACCCCTCCACTTT. Amino acids: CASSIRGSESPLHF.

This clonotype was found many times. The chain recombines TRBV12-3 or TRBV12-4 with TRBJ2-1, with a tentative D call TRBD2 (5 bases). V was pared by 8 bases and J by 3 bases, with 11 bases between. This CDR3 contains 13 residues. For the CDR3, the DNA is TGTGCCAGCCGAGCCGGGGACTACAATGAGCAGTTCTTC. It specifies CASRAGDYNEQFF.

This clonotype was counted at least ten times. V is TRBV20-1 and J is TRBJ2-7; 9 nucleotides line up with TRBD1. In germline, CDR1 is DFQATT, CDR2 SNEGSKA (reference sequence). The junction had 7 bases not matched to a gene; V was cut back by 2 bases and J by 5 bases. The CDR3 runs 14 residues. The CDR3 DNA reads as TGCAGTGCTAGATCATGGGACAGGGCTCACGAGCAGTACTTC. Translation gives CSARSWDRAHEQYF.

This clonotype was detected many times. V is TRBV4-1 and J is TRBJ2-3; D might be TRBD2 (6 bases). The germline V gene has CDR1 MGHRA and CDR2 YSYEKL. CDR3 length: 18 amino acids. With 0 bases removed from V and 3 bases from J, the gap between germline ends came to 19 bases. This CDR3 is CASSQDTPAGRRTDTQYF. In DNA form, the CDR3 reads TGCGCCAGCAGCCAAGATACCCCGGCAGGGAGGCGAACAGATACGCAGTATTTT.

This clonotype occurred many times. J is TRBJ2-7 and V is TRBV5-1, with D perhaps matching TRBD1 (6 bases). The V end lost 0 bases, the J end lost 1 base, and 11 bases lay between the germline ends. Germline CDR1 and CDR2: SGHRS and YFSETQ. CDR3 length equals 15 residues. Here the CDR3 DNA reads TGCGCCAGCAGCTTGGGGACAGCGACTTCCTACGAGCAGTACTTC. It translates to CASSLGTATSYEQYF. Supplemented by reference TRBV5-1 and TRBJ2-7, the full variable domain reads KAGVTQTPRYLIKTRGQQVTLSCSPISGHRSVSWYQQTPGQGLQFLFEYFSETQRNKGNFPGRFSGRQFSNSRSEMNVSTLELGDSALYLCASSLGTATSYEQYFGPGTRLTVT.

This clonotype came up many times. CDR3 sequence reads: CASSASDRGDGYTF. Written as DNA, the CDR3 is TGTGCCAGCAGCGCTTCCGACAGGGGTGATGGCTACACCTTC. This chain links TRBV7-6 with TRBJ1-2; 8 positions match TRBD1. This CDR3 spans 14 amino acids. Germline CDR1 SGHVS, CDR2 FNYEAQ. J gave up 6 bases and V 5 bases, and 8 bases lay outside the gene matches.

This clonotype came up a few times. For the CDR3, the DNA is TGTGCCAGTGGGGGGGGATGGGCCGGGGAGCTGTTTTTT. Translation gives CASGGGWAGELFF. The rearrangement uses TRBV19 and TRBJ2-2; 7 bases agree with TRBD2. Looked up from germline, CDR1 is LNHDA and CDR2 is SQIVND (reference sequence). CDR3 length: 13 amino acids. Unmatched junction bases numbered 6, after V lost 8 bases and J lost 6 bases.

This clonotype was picked up many times. The rearrangement joins TRBV12-3 or TRBV12-4 to TRBJ1-4; 7 nucleotides match TRBD1. The ends lost 6 bases at V and 2 bases at J; junction bases unmatched: 12. This CDR3 spans 17 amino acids. CDR3 region: CASSGGQARATNEKLFF. The CDR3 DNA is TGTGCCAGCAGCGGTGGACAGGCGAGGGCGACTAATGAAAAACTGTTTTTT.

This clonotype was detected many times. This rearrangement joins TRBV2 to TRBJ1-5; TRBD1 might be the D (6 bases). Trimming left V 4 bases short and J 3 bases short, with 19 bases between. This CDR3 is 17 amino acids long. CDR1 and CDR2 from the germline V gene are SNHLY and FYNNEI. CDR3 protein: CASSVYKTGRNNQPQHF. DNA for the CDR3: TGTGCCAGCAGTGTTTACAAAACAGGGAGAAACAATCAGCCCCAGCATTTT.

This clonotype was counted ten times or more. V usage is TRBV9 and J usage is TRBJ1-2, with a tentative D call TRBD1 (5 bases). Germline lookup yields CDR1 SGDLS and CDR2 YYNGEE. The ends were cut back, 0 bases at V and 5 bases at J, with 17 bases in the middle. There are 16 residues in the CDR3. The CDR3 coding sequence is TGTGCCAGCAGCGTAGAATACATGACAGACTCATATGGCTACACCTTC. Its translation: CASSVEYMTDSYGYTF.

This clonotype was picked up many times. The chain has TRBV29-1 and TRBJ1-5; 10 bases agree with TRBD1. The ends lost 8 bases at V and 6 bases at J; junction bases unmatched: 7. CDR1 SQVTM and CDR2 ANQGSEA come from the germline V gene. The CDR3 spans 13 residues. The CDR3 DNA follows: TGCAGCATACGACAGGGGGCAGGTCAGCCCCAGCATTTT. It is translated as CSIRQGAGQPQHF. Together with reference TRBV29-1 and TRBJ1-5, the CDR3 gives the full variable domain: SAVISQKPSRDICQRGTSLTIQCQVDSQVTMMFWYRQQPGQSLTLIATANQGSEATYESGFVIDKFPISRPNLTFSTLTVSNMSPEDSSIYLCSIRQGAGQPQHFGDGTRLSIL.

This clonotype was counted ten times or more. The chain links TRBV3-1 to TRBJ2-7; TRBD1 might be the D (6 bases). The germline V gene has CDR1 LGHDT and CDR2 YNNKEL (reference sequence). V lost 1 base, J lost 6 bases, and 10 bases lay in between. The length of the CDR3 is 13 residues. CDR3 in amino acids: CASSQVRRGEQYF. CDR3 DNA: TGTGCCAGCAGCCAAGTTCGCAGGGGCGAGCAGTACTTC.

This clonotype was recorded many times. The chain couples TRBV29-1 to TRBJ2-3, with 9 bases matching TRBD2. The CDR3 consists of 15 residues. Germline values: CDR1 SQVTM, CDR2 ANQGSEA. With V trimmed by 6 bases and J by 3 bases, 10 bases remained unmatched. CDR3 bases: TGCAGCGTCCCAACGACTAGCGGAAGGACAGATACGCAGTATTTT. It encodes CSVPTTSGRTDTQYF.

The CDR3 here is CASSPGQGGLDSPLHF. For the CDR3, the DNA is TGTGCCAGCAGCCCCGGACAGGGAGGATTGGATTCACCCCTCCACTTT. The chain carries TRBV7-9 and TRBJ1-6, with TRBD1 matching 8 bases. The V gene's germline CDR1 is SEHNR and CDR2 FQNEAQ (reference sequence). V lost 5 bases to trimming and J lost 8 bases; unmatched junction nucleotides: 11. The CDR3 covers 16 residues.

This clonotype was detected many times. V and J are TRBV12-3 or TRBV12-4 and TRBJ1-5, with D hard to call. This CDR3 comprises 15 residues. Between the trimmed V and J ends, which lost 2 bases and 2 bases, there was a span of 10 bases. CDR3 nucleotide sequence: TGTGCCAGCAGTTTACACTCCCTACGCAATCAGCCCCAGCATTTT. This sequence encodes CASSLHSLRNQPQHF.

This clonotype was recorded at least ten times. The chain has TRBV7-2 and TRBJ2-1; D gene uncertain. Between the trimmed V and J ends, which lost 5 bases and 6 bases, there was a span of 5 bases. The CDR3 is 11 residues long. Germline V CDR1 and CDR2: SGHTA, FQGNSA. The DNA of the CDR3 is TGTGCCAGCAGCCGGACCAATGAGCAGTTCTTC. This gives the protein CASSRTNEQFF.

This clonotype showed up just a few times. The chain recombines TRBV18 with TRBJ2-2; 8 nucleotides match TRBD2. With 5 bases clipped from V and 6 bases from J, the junction kept 8 bases outside the gene matches. The CDR3 sequence is 15 residues long. The germline gives CDR1 KGHSH, CDR2 LQKENI. The CDR3 loop reads CASSRREVPAGELFF. CDR3 coding DNA: TGTGCCAGCTCAAGGCGGGAGGTTCCGGCCGGGGAGCTGTTTTTT.

This clonotype was seen repeatedly, ten times or more. V gene TRBV9 combines with J gene TRBJ2-1; weak D call: TRBD2 (7 bases). Germline values: CDR1 SGDLS, CDR2 YYNGEE. V lost 4 bases and J 5 bases, leaving 19 bases between the germline ends. This CDR3 is 16 amino acids long. CDR3 amino acids: CASSKISRGGDNEQFF. CDR3 DNA sequence: TGTGCCAGCAGCAAAATTTCTAGGGGGGGGGACAATGAGCAGTTCTTC.

This clonotype was counted at least ten times. J is TRBJ2-2 and V is TRBV9; the match to TRBD2 covers 8 bases. The CDR3 is 18 amino acids. Germline V gene lookup returns CDR1 SGDLS and CDR2 YYNGEE. V lost 3 bases and J lost 6; bases outside the gene matches: 16. CDR3 bases: TGTGCCAGCAGCGCGGAGTTAGCGGGGTTCTTGGCATCCGGGGAGCTGTTTTTT. Protein: CASSAELAGFLASGELFF. The variable domain in full, completed from reference TRBV9 and TRBJ2-2, reads DSGVTQTPKHLITATGQRVTLRCSPRSGDLSVYWYQQSLDQGLQFLIQYYNGEERAKGNILERFSAQQFPDLHSELNLSSLELGDSALYFCASSAELAGFLASGELFFGEGSRLTVL.